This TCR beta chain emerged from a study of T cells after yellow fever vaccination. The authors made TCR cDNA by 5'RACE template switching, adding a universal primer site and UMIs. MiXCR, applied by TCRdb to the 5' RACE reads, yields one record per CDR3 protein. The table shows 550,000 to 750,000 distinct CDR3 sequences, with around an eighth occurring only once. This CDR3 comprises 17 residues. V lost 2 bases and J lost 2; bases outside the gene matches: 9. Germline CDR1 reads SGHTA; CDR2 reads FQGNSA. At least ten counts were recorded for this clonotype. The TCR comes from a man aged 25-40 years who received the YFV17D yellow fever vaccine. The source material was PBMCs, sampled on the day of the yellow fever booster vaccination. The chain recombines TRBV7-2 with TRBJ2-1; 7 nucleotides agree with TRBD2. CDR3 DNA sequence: TGTGCCAGCAGCTTACGACTCGGGCGGGGGACCTACAATGAGCAGTTCTTC. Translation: CASSLRLGRGTYNEQFF. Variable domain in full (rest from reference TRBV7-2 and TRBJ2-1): GAGVSQSPSNKVTEKGKDVELRCDPISGHTALYWYRQSLGQGLEFLIYFQGNSAPDKSGLPSDRFSAERTGGSVSTLTIQRTQQEDSAVYLCASSLRLGRGTYNEQFFGPGTRLTVL.